This T cell receptor gamma chain derives from a study of Vδ1+ human thymocytes. V trimming: 0 bases; J trimming: 7 bases; junction bases outside the gene matches: 6. The CDR3 is 13 residues long. CDR1 and CDR2 from the germline V gene are VENAVY and YDSYNSRV. Concerning this clone: The antigen remains undetermined. Within the sample, other DNA sequences also encode this same CDR3.

Alphabeta T cells were depleted, then CD3+ Vdelta1+ Vdelta2- thymocytes were FACS-sorted. Between roughly 96% and 99.6% of sorted thymocytes were Vdelta1+. RNA was extracted from the cells and then reverse transcribed. Pooled V-gene forward primers with one constant-region reverse primer generated the CDR3 amplicons by multiplex PCR. TCRdb reprocessed the multiplex PCR reads through CATT. Found here are 36,000 or so gamma-chain clones, about 19% of them singletons; the top ten hold roughly 2%. Study-wide results and limits: Despite high sort purity, about 20% of thymic T cell receptor delta sequences were Vdelta2. Many TRG clonotypes were shared between donors; TRD repertoires were essentially private. Thymic TRG and TRD repertoires appeared highly polyclonal.

Source material: Vdelta1+ gamma-delta thymocytes from the thymus. Subset indicated: FACS-sorted CD3+ TCRalphabeta- TCRVdelta1+ TCRVdelta2- thymocytes. The clonotype comes from a girl under two years old who had congenital heart surgery. This chain connects TRGV8 to TRGJ1 or TRGJ2. The chain's CDR3 is CATWDRRGYKKLF. The DNA of the CDR3 is TGTGCCACCTGGGATAGGAGGGGGTATAAGAAACTCTTT.